Listed below are T cell receptor beta chains from one sample, sequenced in a study of T cell responses to AZD1222 COVID-19 vaccine. TCRdb's table, derived via immunoSEQ multiplex PCR, lists solely in-frame clones and lacks some. The top ten clones hold about 4.5% of a sample with about 110,000 clones, around 80% of them seen once. The sequences come from peripheral blood, collected on day 0 of AZD1222 vaccination. These receptors all come from an adult in good health. The CDR3 runs from the conserved cysteine through the conserved F or W. D genes are given only for firm matches. Part of the rows lack a size; the others show once, few, many or a class for expanded clones.

size,D,J,V,CDR3,DNA
NA,NA,TRBJ2-2,TRBV19,CASSIQVGELFF,TGTGCCAGTAGTATTCAGGTCGGGGAGCTGTTTTTT
NA,TRBD2,TRBJ2-1,TRBV28,CASSLSPGTSGRTNEQFF,TGTGCCAGCAGTTTATCCCCTGGGACTAGCGGGAGGACCAATGAGCAGTTCTTC
NA,TRBD1,TRBJ2-4,TRBV28,CASSSWDRENIQYF,TGTGCCAGCAGTTCGTGGGACAGGGAAAACATTCAGTACTTC
NA,NA,TRBJ2-6,TRBV2,CASSNTGSGANVLTF,TGTGCCAGCAGTAACACAGGGAGTGGGGCCAACGTCCTGACTTTC
few,NA,TRBJ1-5,TRBV19,CASSPRGTQPQHF,TGTGCCAGTAGTCCGAGGGGGACCCAGCCCCAGCATTTT
NA,TRBD1,TRBJ1-1,TRBV18,CASSPGTGQLVTEAFF,TGTGCCAGCTCACCAGGGACAGGGCAGTTGGTGACTGAAGCTTTCTTT
NA,TRBD2,TRBJ2-2,TRBV9,CASSVGLAEGNTGELFF,TGTGCCAGCAGCGTAGGCCTAGCGGAAGGAAACACCGGGGAGCTGTTTTTT
NA,NA,TRBJ2-2,TRBV5-1,CASDREGSGELFF,TGCGCCAGCGACAGGGAGGGCTCCGGGGAGCTGTTTTTT
NA,NA,TRBJ2-2,TRBV7-7,CASSLNTGELFF,TGTGCCAGCAGCCTAAACACCGGGGAGCTGTTTTTT
NA,NA,TRBJ1-1,TRBV7-9,CASSQSGSIGAFF,TGTGCCAGCAGCCAAAGTGGGAGCATCGGAGCTTTCTTT
NA,NA,TRBJ2-7,TRBV10-2,CASSARGRTGHEQYF,TGCGCCAGCAGTGCCCGGGGACGGACGGGTCACGAGCAGTACTTC
NA,TRBD1,TRBJ1-3,TRBV7-6,CASRPNRGSGNTIYF,TGTGCCAGCAGGCCGAACAGGGGGTCCGGAAACACCATATATTTT
few,NA,TRBJ1-5,TRBV2,CASSEEGQQPQHF,TGTGCCAGCAGTGAAGAGGGGCAACAGCCCCAGCATTTT
NA,NA,TRBJ1-2,TRBV28,CATHFVYGYTF,TGTGCCACGCATTTCGTCTATGGCTACACCTTC
NA,TRBD1,TRBJ1-4,TRBV11-1,CASSLAGTATNEKLFF,TGTGCCAGCAGCTTAGCAGGGACAGCAACTAATGAAAAACTGTTTTTT
NA,TRBD1,TRBJ1-2,TRBV9,CASSVDWRGQHYGYTF,TGTGCCAGCAGCGTAGATTGGAGGGGGCAACACTATGGCTACACCTTC
NA,TRBD1,TRBJ1-2,TRBV19,CASSIDVSRGRPYGYTF,TGTGCCAGTAGTATAGATGTTTCCAGGGGGCGCCCCTATGGCTACACCTTC
NA,TRBD1,TRBJ1-5,TRBV7-9,CASSRQGAHSNQPQHF,TGTGCCAGCAGCCGACAGGGCGCTCATAGCAATCAGCCCCAGCATTTT
NA,NA,TRBJ2-3,TRBV28,CASSPFHGRVTDTQYF,TGTGCCAGCAGTCCTTTTCATGGGCGTGTCACAGATACGCAGTATTTT
NA,NA,TRBJ1-4,TRBV5-6,CASSGGSAVANEKLFF,TGTGCCAGCAGCGGGGGATCAGCTGTGGCTAATGAAAAACTGTTTTTT
many,NA,TRBJ1-5,TRBV28,CASSLAGGNQPQHF,TGTGCCAGCAGTTTAGCAGGGGGCAATCAGCCCCAGCATTTT
NA,NA,TRBJ2-5,TRBV12-3/TRBV12-4,CASSLSRKTQYF,TGTGCCAGCAGTTTGAGTAGGAAGACCCAGTACTTC
many,TRBD1,TRBJ1-3,TRBV18,CASSNQGAFGGNTIYF,TGTGCCAGCTCAAATCAGGGGGCGTTTGGTGGAAACACCATATATTTT
NA,TRBD1,TRBJ1-2,TRBV30,CAWRAGTGGYYGYTF,TGTGCCTGGAGGGCCGGGACAGGGGGCTACTATGGCTACACCTTC
NA,NA,TRBJ1-2,TRBV5-6,CASSPEGLPRGYGYTF,TGTGCCAGCAGCCCGGAGGGCCTCCCACGTGGCTATGGCTACACCTTC
NA,TRBD1,TRBJ2-7,TRBV6-4,CASSGTGSKSINTYEQYF,TGTGCCAGCAGTGGGACAGGGTCTAAATCCATTAATACCTACGAGCAGTACTTC
NA,NA,TRBJ2-3,TRBV5-5,CASSSASSTDTQYF,TGTGCCAGCAGCTCAGCGTCTAGCACAGATACGCAGTATTTT
NA,NA,TRBJ1-4,TRBV12-5,CARDRADGKGLFF,TGTGCTAGGGACCGGGCCGACGGTAAGGGGCTGTTTTTT
once,NA,TRBJ1-1,TRBV30,CAWSGGWNTEAFF,TGTGCCTGGAGTGGGGGGTGGAACACTGAAGCTTTCTTT
NA,NA,TRBJ2-1,TRBV5-1,CASSWSSYNEQFF,TGCGCCAGCAGCTGGAGTTCCTACAATGAGCAGTTCTTC
NA,NA,TRBJ1-2,TRBV18,CASSPDSEGYTF,TGTGCCAGCTCACCGGACAGTGAAGGCTACACCTTC
once,NA,TRBJ2-5,TRBV11-2,CASSVLRRRMYF,TGTGCCAGCAGCGTGCTCAGACGAAGGATGTACTTC
NA,NA,TRBJ2-1,TRBV14,CASSHRVEQFF,TGTGCCAGCAGCCACCGGGTCGAGCAGTTCTTC
NA,NA,TRBJ1-2,TRBV5-1,CASRTVNYGYTF,TGCGCCAGCAGAACGGTAAACTATGGCTACACCTTC
NA,NA,TRBJ2-2,TRBV2,CASGGRARTGELFF,TGTGCCAGCGGAGGCAGGGCGCGCACCGGGGAGCTGTTTTTT
NA,TRBD2,TRBJ2-2,TRBV28,CASSLRTSGGGGELFF,TGTGCCAGCAGTCTTAGGACTAGCGGGGGTGGCGGGGAGCTGTTTTTT
NA,NA,TRBJ2-2,TRBV9,CASTPGLNTGELFF,TGTGCCAGCACCCCGGGACTTAACACCGGGGAGCTGTTTTTT
NA,TRBD2,TRBJ2-5,TRBV7-2,CASSPDSGRVGETQYF,TGTGCCAGCAGCCCTGATTCGGGGAGGGTCGGGGAGACCCAGTACTTC
NA,NA,TRBJ2-1,TRBV7-9,CASSGLEDLPYNEQFF,TGTGCCAGCAGCGGGCTGGAGGACCTACCCTACAATGAGCAGTTCTTC
NA,NA,TRBJ1-4,TRBV4-1,CASSQDAGGNEKLFF,TGCGCCAGCAGCCAAGATGCGGGGGGTAATGAAAAACTGTTTTTT
NA,TRBD1,TRBJ1-2,TRBV7-8,CASGQDRSSNYGYTF,TGTGCCAGCGGACAGGACAGGTCCTCTAACTATGGCTACACCTTC
NA,NA,TRBJ1-1,TRBV5-1,CASRPGQNTEAFF,TGCGCCAGCAGGCCGGGACAGAACACTGAAGCTTTCTTT
many,NA,TRBJ1-1,TRBV25-1,CASSGWSGAFF,TGTGCCAGCAGTGGGTGGTCCGGAGCTTTCTTT
NA,TRBD1,TRBJ2-1,TRBV19,CASTGQGYNEQFF,TGTGCCAGTACCGGACAGGGATACAATGAGCAGTTCTTC
NA,TRBD2,TRBJ2-7,TRBV2,CASRLAGDAHEQYF,TGTGCCAGCAGGCTAGCGGGAGACGCCCACGAGCAGTACTTC
NA,NA,TRBJ1-2,TRBV3-1/TRBV3-2,CASSQVRADYGYTF,TGTGCCAGCAGCCAAGTTCGGGCTGACTATGGCTACACCTTC
NA,TRBD1,TRBJ2-7,TRBV6-5,CASVRTGYEQYF,TGTGCCAGCGTACGGACAGGCTACGAGCAGTACTTC
NA,TRBD1,TRBJ1-1,TRBV18,CASSPLDRGRMNTEAFF,TGTGCCAGCTCACCCCTCGACAGGGGGCGGATGAACACTGAAGCTTTCTTT
NA,NA,TRBJ2-1,TRBV11-3,CASSSSRITVREQFF,TGTGCCAGCAGCTCTTCTAGAATCACGGTCCGAGAGCAGTTCTTC
NA,NA,TRBJ1-3,TRBV19,CASTLQGAGNTIYF,TGTGCCAGCACCTTACAGGGAGCGGGAAACACCATATATTTT
NA,NA,TRBJ1-1,TRBV9,CANTKGCPEAFF,TGTGCCAATACTAAGGGGTGCCCTGAAGCTTTCTTT
few,TRBD1,TRBJ1-6,TRBV11-3,CASSDRADSPLHF,TGTGCCAGCAGCGACAGGGCCGATTCACCCCTCCACTTT
NA,NA,TRBJ2-5,TRBV7-9,CASSFLVTGPQETQYF,TGTGCCAGCAGCTTTTTAGTAACAGGGCCACAAGAGACCCAGTACTTC
NA,NA,TRBJ2-5,TRBV4-1,CASSQDRGAPNF,TGCGCCAGCAGCCAAGATCGCGGGGCGCCGAACTTC